This TCR beta chain stems from a study of T cell responses to AZD1222 COVID-19 vaccine. In this sample, this clone turned up a few times. Samples with a second dose at about 4 or about 12 weeks were pooled together. V lost 4 bases and J 1 base, leaving 4 bases between the germline ends. The CDR3 is made up of 13 amino acids. Germline lookup yields CDR1 KGHSH and CDR2 LQKENI. Clones were sequenced by immunoSEQ multiplex PCR, and TCRdb holds only the in-frame ones, with some missing. Of 150,000 to 200,000 clones listed, roughly nine tenths were seen once; the top ten hold 1.3%. The receptor comes from an adult who received the AZD1222 COVID-19 vaccine. The gene calls are TRBV18 and TRBJ1-4; D unresolved. Sample: peripheral blood, taken 28 days after the second AZD1222 dose. CDR3 residues: CASSLKTNEKLFF. The CDR3 nucleotides are TGTGCCAGCTCACTTAAAACTAATGAAAAACTGTTTTTT.